This T cell receptor (beta chain) was sequenced during a study of T cell responses to AZD1222 COVID-19 vaccine. Notes on the study in general: Receipt of two AZD1222 doses was followed by a rise in Spike-specific TCR breadth and depth.

Here immunoSEQ multiplex PCR was the method, and the copy in TCRdb shows in-frame clones only, minus some. Of just under 95,000 clones in the sample, about nine tenths were seen once. Worth noting for this clone: Its antigen is unidentified.

V gave up 7 bases and J gave up 0 bases, with 18 bases separating them. The CDR3 covers 16 residues. Germline CDR1 and CDR2: MDHEN and SYDVKM. The clonotype comes from an adult in good health. The chain uses TRBV28 and TRBJ1-1; D is uncertain. Specimen: peripheral blood, collected on day 0 of AZD1222 vaccination. The CDR3 protein is CASTTFGRYMNTEAFF. CDR3 DNA sequence: TGTGCCAGCACTACGTTCGGGCGGTACATGAACACTGAAGCTTTCTTT.